Following are 13 T cell receptor beta chains from one sample sequenced in a study of glioma-infiltrating T cells after dendritic cell vaccination. The assay was immunoSEQ multiplex PCR, and TCRdb's table has in-frame clones only and misses some. The data show about 82,000 clones, approximately 90% seen once. Specimen: blood, collected before dendritic cell vaccination. Receptors were obtained from a human donor with glioblastoma.

The CDR3 bases are TGTGCCAGCAGTTTCGACAGGGGCCGAGAGACCCAGTACTTC. Translated, it gives CASSFDRGRETQYF. The rearrangement links TRBV27 to TRBJ2-5; TRBD1 matches 8 bases. The CDR3 has 14 residues. J lost 4 bases, V lost 3 bases, and 4 bases had no gene match. The germline V gene has CDR1 MNHEY and CDR2 SMNVEV (reference sequence).

This clone was seen a single time. The sample carries other DNA sequences with the same CDR3. This rearrangement joins TRBV5-1 to TRBJ2-3; 12 nucleotides line up with TRBD1. V lost 3 bases to trimming and J lost 4 bases; unmatched junction nucleotides: 3. CDR1 SGHRS and CDR2 YFSETQ come from the germline V gene. The CDR3 covers 15 residues. The CDR3 bases are TGCGCCAGCAGCTCTGGGACAGGGGGCGCAGATACGCAGTATTTT. Its protein is CASSSGTGGADTQYF.

The chain is built from TRBV7-3 and TRBJ2-3; the D gene is possibly TRBD2 (7 bases). The CDR3 has 15 residues. The V gene's germline CDR1 is SGHTA and CDR2 FQGTGA. V lost 6 bases and J 5 bases, leaving 18 bases between the germline ends. The CDR3 DNA is TGTGCCAGCAGTAAGCGGGGCGGGGGCGGAGATACGCAGTATTTT. This encodes CASSKRGGGGDTQYF.

The rearrangement links TRBV2 to TRBJ2-3; weak D call: TRBD1 (7 bases). The CDR3 runs 14 residues. V was cut by 7 bases and J by 4 bases, with 15 bases left in between. The germline V gene encodes CDR1 SNHLY and CDR2 FYNNEI. CDR3 nucleotides: TGTGCCAGCAAACAGGGGCGGAGGGCAGATACGCAGTATTTT. This translates into CASKQGRRADTQYF. Together with reference TRBV2 and TRBJ2-3, the CDR3 gives the full variable domain: EPEVTQTPSHQVTQMGQEVILRCVPISNHLYFYWYRQILGQKVEFLVSFYNNEISEKSEIFDDQFSVERPDGSNFTLKIRSTKLEDSAMYFCASKQGRRADTQYFGPGTRLTVL.

The chain is built from TRBV30 and TRBJ2-3, with 8 bases aligning to TRBD1. Unmatched junction bases numbered 17, after V lost 2 bases and J lost 4 bases. In germline, CDR1 is GTSNPN, CDR2 SVGIG (reference sequence). This CDR3 spans 18 amino acids. CDR3 sequence (DNA): TGTGCCTGGAGTCTAACTCCCCGCCAGGACAGGGAAGCAGATACGCAGTATTTT. Translated, it gives CAWSLTPRQDREADTQYF.

This clone was recorded a few times. The chain links TRBV5-1 to TRBJ2-1; 9 nucleotides match TRBD2. CDR1 is SGHRS and CDR2 is YFSETQ in the germline V gene. The CDR3 runs to 17 residues. V was clipped by 0 bases and J by 5 bases; unmatched bases: 9. CDR3 protein: CASSLGFLAGANNEQFF. DNA for the CDR3: TGCGCCAGCAGCTTGGGATTTTTAGCGGGAGCGAACAATGAGCAGTTCTTC.

This clone occurred a few times. The J gene is TRBJ1-5, the V gene TRBV5-1; D might be TRBD1 (5 bases). CDR3 length equals 13 residues. Looked up from germline, CDR1 is SGHRS and CDR2 is YFSETQ. The V gene lost 2 bases and the J gene lost 7 bases, with 10 bases spanning the gap. The CDR3 loop is CASSFGRDQPQHF. For the CDR3, the DNA is TGCGCCAGCAGCTTTGGGAGGGACCAGCCCCAGCATTTT.

This chain joins TRBV5-6 and TRBJ2-1; D unresolved. The CDR3 is 11 amino acids. Germline CDR1 reads SGHDT; CDR2 reads YYEEEE. Trimming removed 3 bases from V and 10 bases from J, with 8 bases in between. CDR3 in amino acids: CASSSFREQFF. CDR3 nucleotide sequence: TGTGCCAGCAGCTCGTTCCGGGAGCAGTTCTTC.

Concerning this clone: Additional DNA sequences in this sample encode the identical CDR3. The chain is built from TRBV27 and TRBJ1-6, with TRBD1 matching 8 bases. The CDR3 has 13 amino acids. Per the germline V gene, CDR1 is MNHEY and CDR2 is SMNVEV (reference sequence). After removal of 8 bases from V and 11 bases from J, the junction contained 8 bases not matched to a gene. Here the CDR3 reads CASRTGGTAPLHF. The CDR3 DNA reads as TGTGCCAGCCGCACAGGGGGAACGGCACCCCTCCACTTT.

V and J are TRBV5-8 and TRBJ2-3, with 8 bases fitting TRBD1. Germline-derived CDR1 and CDR2 are SGHTS and YDEGEE. This CDR3 contains 15 residues. V lost 0 bases, J lost 5 bases, and 5 bases stayed unmatched. The CDR3 sequence: CASSLGQGQRDTQYF. CDR3 coding DNA: TGTGCCAGCAGCTTGGGACAGGGGCAGCGAGATACGCAGTATTTT.

This clone has a handful of counts. The chain links TRBV4-1 to TRBJ2-1; a possible D gene is TRBD1 (5 bases). Looked up from germline, CDR1 is MGHRA and CDR2 is YSYEKL. CDR3 length: 13 amino acids. V lost 5 bases and J 12 bases, leaving 17 bases between the germline ends. The CDR3 DNA sequence: TGCGCCAGCAGCAAAACGGACACTCCGGTGCAGTTCTTC. Translated: CASSKTDTPVQFF.

The chain uses TRBV9 and TRBJ2-1, with 8 bases aligning to TRBD1. The CDR3 length is 15 residues. Germline CDR1 reads SGDLS; CDR2 reads YYNGEE. V was clipped by 4 bases and J by 1 base; unmatched bases: 4. The CDR3 spells CASSPGQGSYNEQFF. In DNA, the CDR3 is TGTGCCAGCAGCCCAGGACAGGGATCCTACAATGAGCAGTTCTTC.

The J gene is TRBJ2-2, the V gene TRBV2; D is unclear. Germline assignment: CDR1 SNHLY and CDR2 FYNNEI. V shed 7 bases and J shed 7 bases, with 10 bases lying between them. The CDR3 spans 12 residues. The CDR3 DNA reads as TGTGCCAGCAAGGCGCTAGGCGGGGAGCTGTTTTTT. It yields the protein CASKALGGELFF.